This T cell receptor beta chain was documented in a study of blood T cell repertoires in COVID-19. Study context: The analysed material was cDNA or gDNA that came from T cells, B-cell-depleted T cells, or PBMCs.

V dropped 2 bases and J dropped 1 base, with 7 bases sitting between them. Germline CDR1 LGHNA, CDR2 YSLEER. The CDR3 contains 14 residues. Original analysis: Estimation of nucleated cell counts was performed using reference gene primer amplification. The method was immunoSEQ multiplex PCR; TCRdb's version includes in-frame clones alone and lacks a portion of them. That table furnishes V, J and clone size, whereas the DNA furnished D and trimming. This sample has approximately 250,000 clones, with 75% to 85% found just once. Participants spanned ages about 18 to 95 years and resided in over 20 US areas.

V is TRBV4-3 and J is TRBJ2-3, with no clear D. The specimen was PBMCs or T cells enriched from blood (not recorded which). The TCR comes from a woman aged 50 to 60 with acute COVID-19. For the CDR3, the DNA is TGCGCCAGCAGCCAAAGAGTGGGCACAGATACGCAGTATTTT. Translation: CASSQRVGTDTQYF.